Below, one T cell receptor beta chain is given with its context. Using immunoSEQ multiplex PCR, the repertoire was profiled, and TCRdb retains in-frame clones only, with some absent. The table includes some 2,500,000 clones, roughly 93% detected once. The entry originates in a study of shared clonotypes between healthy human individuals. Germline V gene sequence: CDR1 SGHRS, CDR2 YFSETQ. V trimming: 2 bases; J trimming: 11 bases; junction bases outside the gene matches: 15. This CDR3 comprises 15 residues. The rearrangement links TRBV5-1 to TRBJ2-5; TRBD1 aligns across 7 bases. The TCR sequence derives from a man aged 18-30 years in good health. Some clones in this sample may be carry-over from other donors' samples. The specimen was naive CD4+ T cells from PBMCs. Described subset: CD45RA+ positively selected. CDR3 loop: CASSLGGQSRAEQYF. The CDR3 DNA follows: TGCGCCAGCAGCTTAGGGGGCCAGTCACGGGCTGAGCAGTACTTC.